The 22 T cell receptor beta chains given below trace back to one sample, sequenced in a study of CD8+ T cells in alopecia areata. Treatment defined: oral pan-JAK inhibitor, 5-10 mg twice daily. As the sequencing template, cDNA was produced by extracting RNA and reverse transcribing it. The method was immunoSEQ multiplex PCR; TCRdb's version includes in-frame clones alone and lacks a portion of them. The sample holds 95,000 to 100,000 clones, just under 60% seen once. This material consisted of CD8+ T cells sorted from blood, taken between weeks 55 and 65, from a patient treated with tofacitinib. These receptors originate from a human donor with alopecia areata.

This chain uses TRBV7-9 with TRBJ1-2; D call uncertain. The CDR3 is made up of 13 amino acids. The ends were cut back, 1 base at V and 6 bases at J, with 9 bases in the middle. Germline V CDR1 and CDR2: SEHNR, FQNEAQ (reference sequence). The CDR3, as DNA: TGTGCCAGCAGCTTAGGTCCCTCTCATGGCTACACCTTC. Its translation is CASSLGPSHGYTF. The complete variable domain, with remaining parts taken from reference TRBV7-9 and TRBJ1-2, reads DTGVSQNPRHKITKRGQNVTFRCDPISEHNRLYWYRQTLGQGPEFLTYFQNEAQLEKSRLLSDRFSAERPKGSFSTLEIQRTEQGDSAMYLCASSLGPSHGYTFGSGTRLTVV.

DNA of the CDR3: TGTGCTAGTGGTTTGTTCAAGGTTTGGGACAGGGGAGGGTACGAGCAGTACTTC. Translating gives CASGLFKVWDRGGYEQYF. The V gene is TRBV12-5, the J gene TRBJ2-7, with 10 positions matching TRBD1. V was clipped by 2 bases and J by 4 bases; unmatched bases: 14. This CDR3 has 18 amino acids. CDR1 and CDR2 (germline): LGHNT, FRNRAP.

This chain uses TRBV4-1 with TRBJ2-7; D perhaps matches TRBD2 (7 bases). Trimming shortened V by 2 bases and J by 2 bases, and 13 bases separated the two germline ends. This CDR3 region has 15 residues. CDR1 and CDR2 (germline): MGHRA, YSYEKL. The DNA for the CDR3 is TGCGCCAGCAGCCAACCGAGGGGGGGAACCTACGAGCAGTACTTC. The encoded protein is CASSQPRGGTYEQYF.

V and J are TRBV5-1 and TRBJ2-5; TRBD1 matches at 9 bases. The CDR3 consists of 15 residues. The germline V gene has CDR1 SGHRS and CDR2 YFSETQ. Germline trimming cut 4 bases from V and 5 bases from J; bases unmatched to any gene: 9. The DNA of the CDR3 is TGCGCCAGCAGCAAAAGACAGGGGGAGGAGGAGACCCAGTACTTC. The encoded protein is CASSKRQGEEETQYF.

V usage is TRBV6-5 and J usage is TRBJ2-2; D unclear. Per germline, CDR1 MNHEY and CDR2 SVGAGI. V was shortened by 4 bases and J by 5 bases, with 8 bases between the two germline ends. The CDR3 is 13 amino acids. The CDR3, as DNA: TGTGCCAGCAGTTTTAGTCCAACCGGGGAGCTGTTTTTT. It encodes CASSFSPTGELFF.

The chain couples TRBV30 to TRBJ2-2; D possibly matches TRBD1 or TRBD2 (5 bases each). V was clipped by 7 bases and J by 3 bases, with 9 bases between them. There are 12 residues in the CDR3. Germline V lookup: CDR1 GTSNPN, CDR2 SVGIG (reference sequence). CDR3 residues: CASVGDTGELFF. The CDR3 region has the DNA TGTGCCTCAGTGGGGGACACCGGGGAGCTGTTTTTT.

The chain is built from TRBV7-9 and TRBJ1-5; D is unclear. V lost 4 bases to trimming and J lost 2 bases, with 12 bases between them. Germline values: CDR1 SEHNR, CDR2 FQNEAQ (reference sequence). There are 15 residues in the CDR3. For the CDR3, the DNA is TGTGCCAGCAGCTCTCAGTCTGAGGGCAATCAGCCCCAGCATTTT. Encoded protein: CASSSQSEGNQPQHF.

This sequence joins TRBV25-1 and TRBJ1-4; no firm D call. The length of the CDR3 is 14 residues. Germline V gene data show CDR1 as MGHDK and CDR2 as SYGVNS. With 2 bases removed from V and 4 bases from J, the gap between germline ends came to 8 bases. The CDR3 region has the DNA TGTGCCAGCAGTGAAAGGAGGGTTAATGAAAAACTGTTTTTT. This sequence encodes CASSERRVNEKLFF. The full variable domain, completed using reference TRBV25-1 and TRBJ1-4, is EADIYQTPRYLVIGTGKKITLECSQTMGHDKMYWYQQDPGMELHLIHYSYGVNSTEKGDLSSESTVSRIRTEHFPLTLESARPSHTSQYLCASSERRVNEKLFFGSGTQLSVL.

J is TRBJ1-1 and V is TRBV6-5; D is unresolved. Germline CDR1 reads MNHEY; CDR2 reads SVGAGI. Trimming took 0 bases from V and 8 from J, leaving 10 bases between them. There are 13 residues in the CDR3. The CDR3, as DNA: TGTGCCAGCAGTTACTCGGGCGGGATAGAAGCTTTCTTT. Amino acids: CASSYSGGIEAFF.

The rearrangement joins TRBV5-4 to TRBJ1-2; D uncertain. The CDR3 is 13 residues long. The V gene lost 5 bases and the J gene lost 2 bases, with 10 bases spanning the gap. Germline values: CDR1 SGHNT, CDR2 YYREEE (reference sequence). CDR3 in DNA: TGTGCCAGCAGTTCGCCGAACAACTATGGCTACACCTTC. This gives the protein CASSSPNNYGYTF. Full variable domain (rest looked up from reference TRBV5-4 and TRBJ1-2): ETGVTQSPTHLIKTRGQQVTLRCSSQSGHNTVSWYQQALGQGPQFIFQYYREEENGRGNFPPRFSGLQFPNYSSELNVNALELDDSALYLCASSSPNNYGYTFGSGTRLTVV.

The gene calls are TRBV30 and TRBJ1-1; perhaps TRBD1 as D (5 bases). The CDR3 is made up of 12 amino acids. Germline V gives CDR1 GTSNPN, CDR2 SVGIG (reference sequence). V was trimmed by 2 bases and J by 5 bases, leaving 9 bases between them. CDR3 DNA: TGTGCCTGGAGTATAGGGGCTACTGAAGCTTTCTTT. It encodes CAWSIGATEAFF. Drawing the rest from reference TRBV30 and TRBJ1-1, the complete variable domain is SQTIHQWPATLVQPVGSPLSLECTVEGTSNPNLYWYRQAAGRGLQLLFYSVGIGQISSEVPQNLSASRPQDRQFILSSKKLLLSDSGFYLCAWSIGATEAFFGQGTRLTVV.

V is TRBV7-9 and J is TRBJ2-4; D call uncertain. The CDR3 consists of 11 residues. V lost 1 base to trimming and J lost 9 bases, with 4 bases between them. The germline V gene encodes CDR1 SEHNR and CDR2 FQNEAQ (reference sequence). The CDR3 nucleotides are TGTGCCAGCAGCTTAGGTCGCATTCAGTACTTC. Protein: CASSLGRIQYF.

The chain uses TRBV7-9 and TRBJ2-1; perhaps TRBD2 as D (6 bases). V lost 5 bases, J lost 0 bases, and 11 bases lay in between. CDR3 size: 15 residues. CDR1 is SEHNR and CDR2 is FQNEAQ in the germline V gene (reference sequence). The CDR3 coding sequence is TGTGCCAGCAGCCTCATAGCGGACTCCTACAATGAGCAGTTCTTC. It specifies CASSLIADSYNEQFF.

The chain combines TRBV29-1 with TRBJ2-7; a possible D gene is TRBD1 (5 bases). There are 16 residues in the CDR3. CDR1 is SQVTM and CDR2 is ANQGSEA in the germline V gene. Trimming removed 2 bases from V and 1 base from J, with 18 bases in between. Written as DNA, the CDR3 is TGCAGCGTTGAAATGAGGAACCAGGGTGTGTCCTACGAGCAGTACTTC. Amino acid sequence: CSVEMRNQGVSYEQYF.

CDR3 sequence (DNA): TGTGCCAGCAGCTTATTAGCGGGGCACGGATCTCAGTTCTTC. It yields the protein CASSLLAGHGSQFF. The chain joins TRBV7-9 to TRBJ2-1, with 8 bases fitting TRBD2. The CDR3 covers 14 residues. Germline V gives CDR1 SEHNR, CDR2 FQNEAQ (reference sequence). Losses at the gene ends were 2 bases for V and 13 bases for J; bases not matched to a gene: 10.

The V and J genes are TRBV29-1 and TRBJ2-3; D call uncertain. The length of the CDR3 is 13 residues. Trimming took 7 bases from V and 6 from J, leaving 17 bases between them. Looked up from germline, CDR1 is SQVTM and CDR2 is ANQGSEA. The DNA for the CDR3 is TGCAGCGAACAATCGTTGGGTCCTGATACGCAGTATTTT. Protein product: CSEQSLGPDTQYF.

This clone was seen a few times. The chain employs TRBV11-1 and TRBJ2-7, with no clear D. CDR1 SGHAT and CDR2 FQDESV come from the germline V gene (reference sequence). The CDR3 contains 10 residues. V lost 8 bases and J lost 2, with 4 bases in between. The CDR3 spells CASPPYEQYF. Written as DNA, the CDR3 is TGTGCCAGCCCCCCCTACGAGCAGTACTTC.

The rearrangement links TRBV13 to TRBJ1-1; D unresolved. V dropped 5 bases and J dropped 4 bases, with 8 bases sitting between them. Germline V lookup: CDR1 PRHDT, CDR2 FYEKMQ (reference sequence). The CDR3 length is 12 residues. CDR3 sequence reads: CASSRLGTEAFF. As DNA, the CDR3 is TGTGCCAGCAGCAGACTTGGCACTGAAGCTTTCTTT.

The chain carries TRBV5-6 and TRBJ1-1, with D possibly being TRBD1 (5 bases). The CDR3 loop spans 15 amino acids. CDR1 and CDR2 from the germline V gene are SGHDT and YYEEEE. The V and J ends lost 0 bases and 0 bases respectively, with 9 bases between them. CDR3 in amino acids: CASSLAGRVNTEAFF. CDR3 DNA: TGTGCCAGCAGCTTGGCCGGCAGGGTGAACACTGAAGCTTTCTTT.

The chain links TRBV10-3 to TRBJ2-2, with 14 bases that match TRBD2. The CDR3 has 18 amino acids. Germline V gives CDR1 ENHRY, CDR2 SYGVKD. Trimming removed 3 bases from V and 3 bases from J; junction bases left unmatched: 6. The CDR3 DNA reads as TGTGCCATCAGTGATCGCGGACTAGCGGGGGGAGACACCGGGGAGCTGTTTTTT. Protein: CAISDRGLAGGDTGELFF.

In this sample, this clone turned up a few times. The CDR3 DNA sequence: TGTGCCAGCAGTTTATTGGCGGGGGCCCCCCAAGAGACCCAGTACTTC. Protein product: CASSLLAGAPQETQYF. The V and J genes are TRBV6-5 and TRBJ2-5, with a tentative D call TRBD2 (7 bases). This CDR3 contains 16 residues. The germline V gene encodes CDR1 MNHEY and CDR2 SVGAGI. The germline V and J ends were trimmed by 4 bases and 1 base, with 16 bases remaining between them.

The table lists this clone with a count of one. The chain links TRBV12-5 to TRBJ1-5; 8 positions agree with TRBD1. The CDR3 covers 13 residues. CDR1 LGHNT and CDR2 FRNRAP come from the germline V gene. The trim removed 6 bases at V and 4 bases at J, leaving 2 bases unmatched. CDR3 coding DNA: TGTGCTAGTGGCTGGACAGGGAATCAGCCCCAGCATTTT. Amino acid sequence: CASGWTGNQPQHF.